This T cell receptor beta chain originates from a study of blood T cells in healthy people across ages. A second about 7 to 11 cycle PCR used barcoded and J-beta primers. One entry per CDR3 protein, called by TCRdb with MiXCR from the 5' RACE reads. Of under 2 million distinct CDR3 sequences listed, roughly 32% are singletons. With 8 bases removed from V and 2 bases from J, the gap between germline ends came to 15 bases. This CDR3 has 14 residues. Germline CDR1 reads MDHEN; CDR2 reads SYDVKM. The sequencing sample was made of blood. This sequence was found in a woman aged 25 to 39 in good health. The chain couples TRBV28 to TRBJ1-2; D ambiguous. The CDR3 coding sequence is TGTGCCAGCGCCCCCCGGGCGGGGAACTATGGCTACACCTTC. This encodes CASAPRAGNYGYTF.